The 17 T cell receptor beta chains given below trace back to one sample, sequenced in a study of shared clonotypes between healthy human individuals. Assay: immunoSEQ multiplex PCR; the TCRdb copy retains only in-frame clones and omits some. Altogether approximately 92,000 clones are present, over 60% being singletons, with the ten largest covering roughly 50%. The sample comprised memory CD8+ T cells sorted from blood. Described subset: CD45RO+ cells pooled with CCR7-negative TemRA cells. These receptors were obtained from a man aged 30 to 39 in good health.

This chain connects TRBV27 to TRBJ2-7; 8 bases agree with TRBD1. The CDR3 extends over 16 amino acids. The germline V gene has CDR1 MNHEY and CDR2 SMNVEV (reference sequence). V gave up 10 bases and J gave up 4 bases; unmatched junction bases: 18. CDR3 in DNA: TGTGCCACAAGCATAAGCCAGACAGGGGTCTCTTACGAGCAGTACTTC. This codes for CATSISQTGVSYEQYF.

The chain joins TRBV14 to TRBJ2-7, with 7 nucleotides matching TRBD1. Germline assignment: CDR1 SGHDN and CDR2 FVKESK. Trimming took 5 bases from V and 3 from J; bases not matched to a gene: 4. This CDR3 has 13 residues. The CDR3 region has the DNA TGTGCCAGCAGCGGGACAGTCAACTACGAGCAGTACTTC. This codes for CASSGTVNYEQYF. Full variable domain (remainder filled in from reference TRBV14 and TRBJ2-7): EAGVTQFPSHSVIEKGQTVTLRCDPISGHDNLYWYRRVMGKEIKFLLHFVKESKQDESGMPNNRFLAERTGGTYSTLKVQPAELEDSGVYFCASSGTVNYEQYFGPGTRLTVT.

The CDR3 DNA reads TGTGCCAGCAGCTCCCCCAGGGCTACTGGGACAGGGTTCTACGAGCAGTACTTC. This translates into CASSSPRATGTGFYEQYF. J is TRBJ2-7 and V is TRBV7-2; 9 bases are a match to TRBD1. The V gene's germline CDR1 is SGHTA and CDR2 FQGNSA. CDR3 size: 18 residues. V dropped 4 bases and J dropped 3; count of bases not matched to a gene: 16.

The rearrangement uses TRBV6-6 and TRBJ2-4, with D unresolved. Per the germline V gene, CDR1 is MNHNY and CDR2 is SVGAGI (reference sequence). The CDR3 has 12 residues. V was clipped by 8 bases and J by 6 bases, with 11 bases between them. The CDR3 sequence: CASEAFGNIQYF. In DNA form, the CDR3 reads TGTGCCAGCGAGGCTTTCGGAAACATTCAGTACTTC.

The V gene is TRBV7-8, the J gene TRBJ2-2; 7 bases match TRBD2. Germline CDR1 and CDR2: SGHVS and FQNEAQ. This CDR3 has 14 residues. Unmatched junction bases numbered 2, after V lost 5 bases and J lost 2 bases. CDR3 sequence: CASSGTTNTGELFF. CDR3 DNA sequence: TGTGCCAGCAGCGGGACTACAAACACCGGGGAGCTGTTTTTT.

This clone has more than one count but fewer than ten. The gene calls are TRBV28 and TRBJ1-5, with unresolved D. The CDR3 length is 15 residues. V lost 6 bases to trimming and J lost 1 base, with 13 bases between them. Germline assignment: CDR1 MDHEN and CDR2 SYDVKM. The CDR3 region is CASSRRGYSNQPQHF. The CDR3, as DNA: TGTGCCAGCAGCCGTCGAGGGTACAGCAATCAGCCCCAGCATTTT.

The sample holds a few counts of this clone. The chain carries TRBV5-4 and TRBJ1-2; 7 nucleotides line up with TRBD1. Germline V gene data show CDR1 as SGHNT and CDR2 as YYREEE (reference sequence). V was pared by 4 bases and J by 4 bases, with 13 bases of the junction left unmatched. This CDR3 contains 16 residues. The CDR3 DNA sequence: TGTGCCAGCAGCACGAAGGAGACAGGGAGATTCTATGGCTACACCTTC. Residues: CASSTKETGRFYGYTF.

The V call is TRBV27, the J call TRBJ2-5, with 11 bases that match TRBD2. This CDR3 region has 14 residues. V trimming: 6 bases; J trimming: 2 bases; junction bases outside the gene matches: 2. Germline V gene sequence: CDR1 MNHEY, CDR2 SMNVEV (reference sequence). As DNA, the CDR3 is TGTGCCAGCAGAACTAGCGGGAGACAAGAGACCCAGTACTTC. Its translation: CASRTSGRQETQYF.

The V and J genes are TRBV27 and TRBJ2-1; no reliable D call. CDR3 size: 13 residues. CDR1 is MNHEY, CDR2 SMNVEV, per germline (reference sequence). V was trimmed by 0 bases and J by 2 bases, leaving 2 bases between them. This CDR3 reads CASSLSPYNEQFF. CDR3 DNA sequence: TGTGCCAGCAGTTTATCCCCCTACAATGAGCAGTTCTTC.

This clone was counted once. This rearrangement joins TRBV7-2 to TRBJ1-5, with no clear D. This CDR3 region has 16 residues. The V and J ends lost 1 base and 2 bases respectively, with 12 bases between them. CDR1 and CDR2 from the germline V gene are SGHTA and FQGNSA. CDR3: CASSLGGGIGNQPQHF. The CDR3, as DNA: TGTGCCAGCAGCTTAGGAGGCGGTATAGGCAATCAGCCCCAGCATTTT.

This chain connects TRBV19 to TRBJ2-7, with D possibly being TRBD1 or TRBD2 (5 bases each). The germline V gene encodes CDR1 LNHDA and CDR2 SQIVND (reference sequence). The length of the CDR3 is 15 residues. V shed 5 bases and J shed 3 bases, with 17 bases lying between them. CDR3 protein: CASSPGLRLLYEQYF. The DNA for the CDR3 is TGTGCCAGTAGTCCGGGGCTTCGGCTCCTCTACGAGCAGTACTTC.

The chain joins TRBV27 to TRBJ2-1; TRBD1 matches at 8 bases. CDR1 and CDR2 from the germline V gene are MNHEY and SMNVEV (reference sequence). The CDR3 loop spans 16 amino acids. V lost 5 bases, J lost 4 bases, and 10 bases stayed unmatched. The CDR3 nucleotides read TGTGCCAGCAGTCCCCTCCGGACAGGGCTTTACAATGAGCAGTTCTTC. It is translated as CASSPLRTGLYNEQFF.

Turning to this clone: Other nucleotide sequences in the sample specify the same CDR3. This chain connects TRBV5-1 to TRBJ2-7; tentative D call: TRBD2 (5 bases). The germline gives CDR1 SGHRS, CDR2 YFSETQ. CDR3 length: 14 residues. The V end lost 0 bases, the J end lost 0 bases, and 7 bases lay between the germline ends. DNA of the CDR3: TGCGCCAGCAGCTTGGGAGGGAGCTCCTACGAGCAGTACTTC. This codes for CASSLGGSSYEQYF.

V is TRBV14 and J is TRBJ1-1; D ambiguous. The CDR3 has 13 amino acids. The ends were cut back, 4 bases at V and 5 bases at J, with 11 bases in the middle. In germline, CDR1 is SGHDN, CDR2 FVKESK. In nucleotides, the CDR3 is TGTGCCAGCAGCCCGATAATTGGGACTGAAGCTTTCTTT. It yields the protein CASSPIIGTEAFF.

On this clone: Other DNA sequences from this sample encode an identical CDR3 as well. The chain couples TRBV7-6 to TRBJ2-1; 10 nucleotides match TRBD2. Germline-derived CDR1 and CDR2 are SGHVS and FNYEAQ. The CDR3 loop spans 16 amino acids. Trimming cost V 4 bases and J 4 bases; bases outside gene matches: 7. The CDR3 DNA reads TGTGCCAGCAGCTCCTTAGCGGGAGGACTATACAATGAGCAGTTCTTC. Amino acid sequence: CASSSLAGGLYNEQFF.

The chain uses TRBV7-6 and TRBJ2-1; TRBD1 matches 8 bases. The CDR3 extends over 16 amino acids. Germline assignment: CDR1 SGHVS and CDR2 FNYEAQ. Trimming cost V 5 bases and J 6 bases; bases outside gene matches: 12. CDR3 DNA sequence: TGTGCCAGCAGCCGAACCCTCGGGACAGGAGGCAATGAGCAGTTCTTC. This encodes CASSRTLGTGGNEQFF.

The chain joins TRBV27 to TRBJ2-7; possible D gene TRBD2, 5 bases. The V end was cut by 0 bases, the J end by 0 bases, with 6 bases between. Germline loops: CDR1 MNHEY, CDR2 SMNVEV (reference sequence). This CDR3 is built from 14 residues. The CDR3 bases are TGTGCCAGCAGTTTATCCACTAGCTCCTACGAGCAGTACTTC. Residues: CASSLSTSSYEQYF.